Listed below are T cell receptor beta chains from one sample, sequenced in a study of blood T cell repertoires in COVID-19. TCRdb's table, derived via immunoSEQ multiplex PCR, lists solely in-frame clones and lacks some. The table lists fewer than 300,000 clones, 90% of them singletons. Sample: PBMCs or T cells enriched from blood (not recorded which). Source of these receptors: a woman in her thirties who had recovered from COVID-19. Both conserved end residues are part of each CDR3. Fields, in order: clone size, D gene, V gene, J gene, CDR3 DNA, CDR3 protein. D genes are given only for firm matches. Expanded clones are given a class, and other clones once, few, many or no size at all.

clone_size: -
d_call: -
v_call: TRBV2
j_call: TRBJ2-2
cdr3_nt: TGTGCCAGCCGGGGAGACACCGGGGAGCTGTTTTTT
cdr3_aa: CASRGDTGELFF

clone_size: once
d_call: -
v_call: TRBV4-3
j_call: TRBJ1-4
cdr3_nt: TGCGCCAGCAGCCAAGAATACAGCTATAATGAAAAACTGTTTTTT
cdr3_aa: CASSQEYSYNEKLFF

clone_size: -
d_call: -
v_call: TRBV5-1
j_call: TRBJ1-4
cdr3_nt: TGCGCCAGCTCTGACACAGCAACTAATGAAAAACTGTTTTTT
cdr3_aa: CASSDTATNEKLFF

clone_size: -
d_call: -
v_call: TRBV27
j_call: TRBJ2-3
cdr3_nt: TGTGCCAGCAGTTTGGAGGACAGCATCACAGATACGCAGTATTTT
cdr3_aa: CASSLEDSITDTQYF

clone_size: -
d_call: TRBD2
v_call: TRBV7-8
j_call: TRBJ2-1
cdr3_nt: TGTGCCAGCAGCCTGCGGACTAGCGGGAGTGAGTGGAATGAGCAGTTCTTC
cdr3_aa: CASSLRTSGSEWNEQFF

clone_size: -
d_call: TRBD1
v_call: TRBV28
j_call: TRBJ1-2
cdr3_nt: TGTGCCAGCAGTCGGAACAGGGGGCGGGGCTACACCTTC
cdr3_aa: CASSRNRGRGYTF

clone_size: -
d_call: TRBD1
v_call: TRBV28
j_call: TRBJ1-6
cdr3_nt: TGTGCCAGCAGTTTACGGGGACAGGGGAATTCACCCCTCCACTTT
cdr3_aa: CASSLRGQGNSPLHF

clone_size: -
d_call: TRBD1
v_call: TRBV7-9
j_call: TRBJ1-2
cdr3_nt: TGTGCCAGCAGCACCGGGACAGGGGGCTCAAACTATGGCTACACCTTC
cdr3_aa: CASSTGTGGSNYGYTF

clone_size: -
d_call: TRBD1
v_call: TRBV19
j_call: TRBJ1-1
cdr3_nt: TGTGCCAGTAGTTCCGGGACAGGGGCTTTCTTT
cdr3_aa: CASSSGTGAFF

clone_size: -
d_call: TRBD2
v_call: TRBV6-2/TRBV6-3
j_call: TRBJ2-3
cdr3_nt: TGTGCCAGCAGCCTAGCGGAGTTTGGAGATACGCAGTATTTT
cdr3_aa: CASSLAEFGDTQYF

clone_size: -
d_call: -
v_call: TRBV19
j_call: TRBJ2-1
cdr3_nt: TGTGCCAGTAGTACCAGCCTAGTGAATGAGCAGTTCTTC
cdr3_aa: CASSTSLVNEQFF

clone_size: -
d_call: TRBD1
v_call: TRBV19
j_call: TRBJ2-7
cdr3_nt: TGTGCCAGTAGACAACAGGGGGGCTCCTACGAGCAGTACTTC
cdr3_aa: CASRQQGGSYEQYF

clone_size: -
d_call: TRBD2
v_call: TRBV7-2
j_call: TRBJ2-1
cdr3_nt: TGTGCCAGCAGCCGCGAAAAACTAGCGGGAGAATACAATGAGCAGTTCTTC
cdr3_aa: CASSREKLAGEYNEQFF

clone_size: -
d_call: -
v_call: TRBV12-3/TRBV12-4
j_call: TRBJ2-1
cdr3_nt: TGTGCCAGCACCGACTGGAATAATGAGCAGTTCTTC
cdr3_aa: CASTDWNNEQFF

clone_size: -
d_call: TRBD2
v_call: TRBV3-1/TRBV3-2
j_call: TRBJ2-7
cdr3_nt: TGTGCCAGCAGCCAAGCTAGCGGGGTTTACGAGCAGTACTTC
cdr3_aa: CASSQASGVYEQYF

clone_size: -
d_call: TRBD2
v_call: TRBV29-1
j_call: TRBJ2-7
cdr3_nt: TGCTCCTTCCGAGCGGGGAACGAGCAGTACTTC
cdr3_aa: CSFRAGNEQYF

clone_size: -
d_call: -
v_call: TRBV19
j_call: TRBJ1-2
cdr3_nt: TGTGCCAGTGATACCCGTACCCGAAAGGACAGATCAACACACTATGGCTACACCTTC
cdr3_aa: CASDTRTRKDRSTHYGYTF

clone_size: -
d_call: TRBD1
v_call: TRBV3-1/TRBV3-2
j_call: TRBJ1-1
cdr3_nt: TGTGCCAGCAGCCCCCAGGGGGAGAGGAACACTGAAGCTTTCTTT
cdr3_aa: CASSPQGERNTEAFF

clone_size: once
d_call: -
v_call: TRBV28
j_call: TRBJ1-1
cdr3_nt: TGTGCCTCTCGAGCAGGGTATAACACTGAAGCTTTCTTT
cdr3_aa: CASRAGYNTEAFF

clone_size: once
d_call: -
v_call: TRBV7-6
j_call: TRBJ2-1
cdr3_nt: TGTGCCAGCAGCTTAGGACAGCCAAGCTCCTACAATGAGCAGTTCTTC
cdr3_aa: CASSLGQPSSYNEQFF

clone_size: -
d_call: -
v_call: TRBV6-5
j_call: TRBJ2-7
cdr3_nt: TGTGCCAGCAGTTCTATTCGACTAGTACACTACGAGCAGTACTTC
cdr3_aa: CASSSIRLVHYEQYF

clone_size: -
d_call: TRBD1
v_call: TRBV28
j_call: TRBJ2-7
cdr3_nt: TGTGCCAGCAGTTTAGTTGACAGGGACTACGAGCAGTACTTC
cdr3_aa: CASSLVDRDYEQYF

clone_size: -
d_call: TRBD1
v_call: TRBV5-1
j_call: TRBJ2-5
cdr3_nt: TGCGCCAGCAGCTTGGCACAGGGGTTAGAGACCCAGTACTTC
cdr3_aa: CASSLAQGLETQYF

clone_size: -
d_call: -
v_call: TRBV11-1
j_call: TRBJ2-1
cdr3_nt: TGTGCCAGCAGCTTACTGCTAGCCCTCTCCTACAATGAGCAGTTCTTC
cdr3_aa: CASSLLLALSYNEQFF

clone_size: -
d_call: -
v_call: TRBV27
j_call: TRBJ1-1
cdr3_nt: TGTGCCAGCAGTTTCGGCGGGGGGCCGTACACTGAAGCTTTCTTT
cdr3_aa: CASSFGGGPYTEAFF

clone_size: -
d_call: TRBD1
v_call: TRBV19
j_call: TRBJ2-6
cdr3_nt: TGTGCCAGTACCCCCGGGACAGGGGTTAGTGGGGCCAACGTCCTGACTTTC
cdr3_aa: CASTPGTGVSGANVLTF

clone_size: once
d_call: -
v_call: TRBV27
j_call: TRBJ2-1
cdr3_nt: TGTGCCAGCACCCTAGGCCTGGGAGGTGAGCAGTTCTTC
cdr3_aa: CASTLGLGGEQFF